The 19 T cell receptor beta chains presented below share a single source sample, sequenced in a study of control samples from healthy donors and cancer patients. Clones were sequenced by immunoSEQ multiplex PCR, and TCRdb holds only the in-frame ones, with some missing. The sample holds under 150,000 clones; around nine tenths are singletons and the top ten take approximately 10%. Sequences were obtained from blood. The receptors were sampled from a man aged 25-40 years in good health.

The CDR3 spells CASSHFGGPRGLLSVYGYTF. The CDR3 DNA reads TGTGCCAGCAGTCATTTTGGTGGGCCGCGGGGTCTCTTATCCGTGTATGGCTACACCTTC. The chain has TRBV28 and TRBJ1-2; no firm D call. Germline assignment: CDR1 MDHEN and CDR2 SYDVKM. V lost 5 bases to trimming and J lost 5 bases, with 33 bases between them. The CDR3 sequence is 20 residues long.

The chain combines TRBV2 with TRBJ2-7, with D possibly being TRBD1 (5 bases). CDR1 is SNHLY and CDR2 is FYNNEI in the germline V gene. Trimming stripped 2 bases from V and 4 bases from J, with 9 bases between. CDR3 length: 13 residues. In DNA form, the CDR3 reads TGTGCCAGCAGTGAAAGACAGACTTACGAGCAGTACTTC. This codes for CASSERQTYEQYF.

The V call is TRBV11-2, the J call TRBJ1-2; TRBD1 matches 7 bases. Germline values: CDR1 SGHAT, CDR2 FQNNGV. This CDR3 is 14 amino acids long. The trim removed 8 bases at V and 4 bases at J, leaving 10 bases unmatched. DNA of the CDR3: TGTGCCAGCTGCCCGACAGGGACAGTCTATGGCTACACCTTC. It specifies CASCPTGTVYGYTF.

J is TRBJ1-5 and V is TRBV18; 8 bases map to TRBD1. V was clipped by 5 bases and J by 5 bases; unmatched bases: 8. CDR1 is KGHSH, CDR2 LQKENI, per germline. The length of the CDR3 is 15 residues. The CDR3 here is CASSAGTGGDQPQHF. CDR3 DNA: TGTGCCAGCTCAGCCGGGACAGGAGGTGATCAGCCCCAGCATTTT. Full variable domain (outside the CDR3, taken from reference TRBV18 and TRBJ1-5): NAGVMQNPRHLVRRRGQEARLRCSPMKGHSHVYWYRQLPEEGLKFMVYLQKENIIDESGMPKERFSAEFPKEGPSILRIQQVVRGDSAAYFCASSAGTGGDQPQHFGDGTRLSIL.

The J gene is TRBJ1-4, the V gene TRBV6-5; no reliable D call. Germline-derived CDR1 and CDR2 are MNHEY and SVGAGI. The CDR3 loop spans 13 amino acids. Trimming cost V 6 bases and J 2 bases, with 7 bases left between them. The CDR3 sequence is CASRFPTNEKLFF. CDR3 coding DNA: TGTGCCAGCAGGTTTCCGACTAATGAAAAACTGTTTTTT.

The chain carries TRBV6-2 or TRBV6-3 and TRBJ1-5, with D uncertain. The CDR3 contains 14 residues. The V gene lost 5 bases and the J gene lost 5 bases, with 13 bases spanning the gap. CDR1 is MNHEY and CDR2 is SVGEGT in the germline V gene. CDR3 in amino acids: CASSGVFSYQPQHF. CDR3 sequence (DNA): TGTGCCAGCAGTGGGGTGTTCAGCTATCAGCCCCAGCATTTT.

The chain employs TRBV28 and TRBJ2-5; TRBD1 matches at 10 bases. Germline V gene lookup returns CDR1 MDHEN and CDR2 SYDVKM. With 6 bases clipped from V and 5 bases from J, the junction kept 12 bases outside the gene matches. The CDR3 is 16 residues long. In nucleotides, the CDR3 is TGTGCCAGCAGGCCGCAGACAGGGGGCGCGGGGGAGACCCAGTACTTC. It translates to CASRPQTGGAGETQYF.

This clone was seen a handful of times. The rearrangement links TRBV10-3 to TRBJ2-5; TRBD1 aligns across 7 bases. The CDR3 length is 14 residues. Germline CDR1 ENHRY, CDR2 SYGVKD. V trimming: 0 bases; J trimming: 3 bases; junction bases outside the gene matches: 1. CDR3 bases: TGTGCCATCAGTGAGTCTACAGGGGAAGAGACCCAGTACTTC. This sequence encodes CAISESTGEETQYF.

For the CDR3, the DNA is TGTGCCAGTAGTCGGGCTAGTCAGGCCTTCTCCTACGAGCAGTACTTC. It yields the protein CASSRASQAFSYEQYF. The V gene is TRBV19, the J gene TRBJ2-7; D is undetermined. The CDR3 extends over 16 amino acids. Trimming left V 5 bases short and J 0 bases short, with 17 bases between. CDR1 is LNHDA and CDR2 is SQIVND in the germline V gene (reference sequence).

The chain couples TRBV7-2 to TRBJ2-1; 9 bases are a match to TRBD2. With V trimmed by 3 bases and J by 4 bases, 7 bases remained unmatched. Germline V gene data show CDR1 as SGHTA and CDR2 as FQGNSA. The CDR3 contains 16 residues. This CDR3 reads CASSLAGTSPYNEQFF. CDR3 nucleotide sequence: TGTGCCAGCAGCTTGGCCGGGACTAGCCCTTACAATGAGCAGTTCTTC.

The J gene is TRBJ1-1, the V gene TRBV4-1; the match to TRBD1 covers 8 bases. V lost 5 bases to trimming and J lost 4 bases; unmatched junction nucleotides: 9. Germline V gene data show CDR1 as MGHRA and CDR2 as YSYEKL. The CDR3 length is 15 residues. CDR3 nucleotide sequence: TGCGCCAGCAGCGATACAGGGGGGTTCGGCACTGAAGCTTTCTTT. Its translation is CASSDTGGFGTEAFF.

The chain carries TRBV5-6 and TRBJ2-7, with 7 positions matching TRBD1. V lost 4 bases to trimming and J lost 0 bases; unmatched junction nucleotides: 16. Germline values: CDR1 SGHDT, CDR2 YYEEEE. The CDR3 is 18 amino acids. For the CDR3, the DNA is TGTGCCAGCAGCACTTCTCGGTGGGTGGACAGGACCTCCTACGAGCAGTACTTC. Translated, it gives CASSTSRWVDRTSYEQYF.

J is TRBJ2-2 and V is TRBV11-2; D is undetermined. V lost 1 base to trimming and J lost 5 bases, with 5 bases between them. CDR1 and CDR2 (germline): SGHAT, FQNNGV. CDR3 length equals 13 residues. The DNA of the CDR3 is TGTGCCAGCAGCTTAGTTACTACCGGGGAGCTGTTTTTT. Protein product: CASSLVTTGELFF.

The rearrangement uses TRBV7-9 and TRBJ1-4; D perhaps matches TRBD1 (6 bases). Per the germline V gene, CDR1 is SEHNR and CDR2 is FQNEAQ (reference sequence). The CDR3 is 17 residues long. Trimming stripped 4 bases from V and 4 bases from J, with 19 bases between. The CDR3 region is CASSSLVATGFNEKLFF. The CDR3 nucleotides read TGTGCCAGCAGCTCACTGGTAGCGACAGGTTTTAATGAAAAACTGTTTTTT.

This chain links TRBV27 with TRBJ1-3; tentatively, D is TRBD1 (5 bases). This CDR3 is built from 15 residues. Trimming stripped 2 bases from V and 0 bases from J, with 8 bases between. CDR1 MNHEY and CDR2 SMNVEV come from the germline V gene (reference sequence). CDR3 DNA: TGTGCCAGCAGTTTAGAGGGGCGCTCTGGAAACACCATATATTTT. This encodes CASSLEGRSGNTIYF.

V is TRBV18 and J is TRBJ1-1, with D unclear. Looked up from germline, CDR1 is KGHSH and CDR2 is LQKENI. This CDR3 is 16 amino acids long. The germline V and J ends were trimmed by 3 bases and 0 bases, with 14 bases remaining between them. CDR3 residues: CASSPGIVVVNTEAFF. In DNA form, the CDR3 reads TGTGCCAGCTCACCGGGGATTGTGGTAGTGAACACTGAAGCTTTCTTT.

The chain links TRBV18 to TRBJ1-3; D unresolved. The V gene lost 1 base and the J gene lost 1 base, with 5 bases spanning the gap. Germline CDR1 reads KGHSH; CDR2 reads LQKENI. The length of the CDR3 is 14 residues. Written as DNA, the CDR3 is TGTGCCAGCTCACCACAGGTTTCTGGAAACACCATATATTTT. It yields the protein CASSPQVSGNTIYF.

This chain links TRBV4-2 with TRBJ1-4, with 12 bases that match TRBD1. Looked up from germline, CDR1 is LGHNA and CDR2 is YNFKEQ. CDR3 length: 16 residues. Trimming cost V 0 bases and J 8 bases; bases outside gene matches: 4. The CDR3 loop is CASSQETGTGGEKLFF. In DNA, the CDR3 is TGTGCCAGCAGCCAAGAAACCGGGACAGGGGGCGAAAAACTGTTTTTT.

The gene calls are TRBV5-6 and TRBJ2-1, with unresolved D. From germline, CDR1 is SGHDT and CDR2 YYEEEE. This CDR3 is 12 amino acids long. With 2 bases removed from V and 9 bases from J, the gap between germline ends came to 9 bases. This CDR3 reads CASSLGVGEQFF. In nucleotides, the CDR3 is TGTGCCAGCAGCTTAGGAGTTGGTGAGCAGTTCTTC.